This TCR beta chain was captured by sequencing in a study of blood T cell repertoires in COVID-19. The wider study: Donors in the United States, Italy and Spain gave samples during acute or convalescent COVID-19.

The CDR3 extends over 15 amino acids. CDR1 and CDR2 (germline): SNHLY, FYNNEI. Trimming removed 2 bases at V and 1 base at J, with 11 bases between. Under the authors' procedure: Reference gene primer amplification yielded estimated nucleated cell counts. Produced via immunoSEQ multiplex PCR; TCRdb's table is partial and in-frame only. V and J calls and clone size are copied from that table; D and trimming were computed from the DNA. The sample lists fewer than 200,000 clones, about four fifths occurring once. Participants spanned ages about 18 to 90 years and resided in about two dozen US areas. This chain links TRBV2 with TRBJ1-1; no firm D call. The receptor comes from a woman younger than 45 who had been exposed to COVID-19. Specimen: PBMCs or T cells enriched from blood (not recorded which). CDR3 in amino acids: CASSELGSRNTEAFF. The CDR3 DNA reads TGTGCCAGCAGTGAATTGGGCAGCCGGAACACTGAAGCTTTCTTT.